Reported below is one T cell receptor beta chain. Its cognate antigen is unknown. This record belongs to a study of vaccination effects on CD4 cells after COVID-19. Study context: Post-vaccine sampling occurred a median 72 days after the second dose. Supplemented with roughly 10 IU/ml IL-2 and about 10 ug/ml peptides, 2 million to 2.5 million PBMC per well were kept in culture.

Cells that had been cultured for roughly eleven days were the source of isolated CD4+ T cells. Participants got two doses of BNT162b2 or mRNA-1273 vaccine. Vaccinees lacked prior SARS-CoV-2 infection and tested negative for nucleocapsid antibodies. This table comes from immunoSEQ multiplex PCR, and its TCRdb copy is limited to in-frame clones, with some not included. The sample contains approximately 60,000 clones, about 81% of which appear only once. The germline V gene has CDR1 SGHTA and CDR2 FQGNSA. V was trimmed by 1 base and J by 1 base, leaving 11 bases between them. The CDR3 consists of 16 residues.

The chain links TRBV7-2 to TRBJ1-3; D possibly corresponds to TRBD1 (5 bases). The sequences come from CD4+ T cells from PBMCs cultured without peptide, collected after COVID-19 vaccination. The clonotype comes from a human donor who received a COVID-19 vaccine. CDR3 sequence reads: CASSLVGVGSGNTIYF. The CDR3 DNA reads TGTGCCAGCAGCTTAGTGGGGGTAGGATCTGGAAACACCATATATTTT.